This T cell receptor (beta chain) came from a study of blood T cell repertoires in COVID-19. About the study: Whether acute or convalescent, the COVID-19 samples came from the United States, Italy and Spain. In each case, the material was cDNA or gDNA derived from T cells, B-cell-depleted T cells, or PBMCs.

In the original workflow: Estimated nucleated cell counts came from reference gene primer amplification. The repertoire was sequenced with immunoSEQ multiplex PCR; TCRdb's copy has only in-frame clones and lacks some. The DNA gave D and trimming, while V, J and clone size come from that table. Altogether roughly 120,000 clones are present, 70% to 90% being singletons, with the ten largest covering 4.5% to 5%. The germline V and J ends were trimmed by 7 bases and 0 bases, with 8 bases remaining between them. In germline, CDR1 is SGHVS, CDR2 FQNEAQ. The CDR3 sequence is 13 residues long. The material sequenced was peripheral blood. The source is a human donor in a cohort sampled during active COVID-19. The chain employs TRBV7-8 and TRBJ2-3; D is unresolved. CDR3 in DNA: TGTGCCAGCAAGCACGTAAGCACAGATACGCAGTATTTT. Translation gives CASKHVSTDTQYF.